One and the same sample provided the 22 T cell receptor beta chains below, sequenced in a study of T-cell memory formation after mild COVID-19. TCRdb called the 5' RACE reads again in MiXCR, with one record for every CDR3 protein. The repertoire has approximately 350,000 distinct CDR3 sequences, around 27% of them found once; the top ten carry approximately 13%. The sample comprised PBMCs or a T cell subset sorted from them (not recorded which). These receptors all stem from an adult woman who had mild COVID-19 (a few samples of this study predate the infection). Cell type and time point are not known.

The gene calls are TRBV4-3 and TRBJ2-7; TRBD2 aligns across 9 bases. This CDR3 spans 15 amino acids. The ends lost 4 bases at V and 3 bases at J; junction bases unmatched: 7. Germline CDR1 LGHNA, CDR2 YSLEER. The CDR3 region is CASSRKREESYEQYF. The CDR3 coding sequence is TGCGCCAGCAGCCGAAAGCGGGAGGAGAGCTACGAGCAGTACTTC.

The CDR3 protein is CASSLVPTQGGGQPQHF. The CDR3 DNA reads TGCGCCAGCAGCTTGGTTCCTACTCAGGGTGGGGGCCAGCCCCAGCATTTT. This chain connects TRBV5-1 to TRBJ1-5, with a possible D match to TRBD1 (6 bases). Germline loops: CDR1 SGHRS, CDR2 YFSETQ. V lost 0 bases and J 7 bases, leaving 20 bases between the germline ends. The length of the CDR3 is 17 residues.

The gene calls are TRBV29-1 and TRBJ1-2; D is uncertain. The CDR3 runs 13 residues. The V end lost 6 bases, the J end lost 3 bases, and 14 bases lay between the germline ends. The germline CDR1 and CDR2 sequences are SQVTM and ANQGSEA. CDR3 amino acids: CSVPPGGHYGYTF. In nucleotides, the CDR3 is TGCAGCGTCCCCCCGGGCGGACACTATGGCTACACCTTC. The full variable domain, its missing parts supplied by reference TRBV29-1 and TRBJ1-2, is SAVISQKPSRDICQRGTSLTIQCQVDSQVTMMFWYRQQPGQSLTLIATANQGSEATYESGFVIDKFPISRPNLTFSTLTVSNMSPEDSSIYLCSVPPGGHYGYTFGSGTRLTVV.

This chain links TRBV20-1 with TRBJ2-3; 7 bases match TRBD1. The CDR3 has 14 residues. Germline lookup yields CDR1 DFQATT and CDR2 SNEGSKA (reference sequence). With V trimmed by 6 bases and J by 0 bases, 6 bases remained unmatched. CDR3 sequence (DNA): TGCAGTGCCGGGACAGTTTCTAGCACAGATACGCAGTATTTT. Protein: CSAGTVSSTDTQYF.

This clonotype was detected only once. V is TRBV5-4 and J is TRBJ1-5; D is uncertain. The CDR3 is made up of 15 amino acids. Trimming left V 0 bases short and J 1 base short, with 8 bases between. CDR1 is SGHNT, CDR2 YYREEE, per germline (reference sequence). The CDR3 DNA reads TGTGCCAGCAGCTTGGACAAGGGAAGCAATCAGCCCCAGCATTTT. Protein sequence: CASSLDKGSNQPQHF.

This clonotype has just one count. V usage is TRBV12-5 and J usage is TRBJ2-7; TRBD1 is a possible D gene (6 bases). Germline assignment: CDR1 LGHNT and CDR2 FRNRAP. Trimming took off 0 bases at V and 2 bases at J, with 11 bases between the two ends. This CDR3 comprises 15 residues. The CDR3 DNA is TGTGCTAGTGGTTTGGTCTTGGGGACAACCTACGAGCAGTACTTC. It translates to CASGLVLGTTYEQYF.

The table lists this clonotype with a few counts. The chain has TRBV7-8 and TRBJ2-1; 8 bases map to TRBD2. This CDR3 contains 18 residues. Germline assignment: CDR1 SGHVS and CDR2 FQNEAQ. V was pared by 1 base and J by 7 bases, with 15 bases of the junction left unmatched. In DNA form, the CDR3 reads TGTGCCAGCAGCTTAGAAAAAGGAGCGGGAGCCCTTGGGAATGAGCAGTTCTTC. Protein: CASSLEKGAGALGNEQFF. The variable domain in full, with the rest retrieved from reference TRBV7-8 and TRBJ2-1, is GAGVSQSPRYKVAKRGQDVALRCDPISGHVSLFWYQQALGQGPEFLTYFQNEAQLDKSGLPSDRFFAERPEGSVSTLKIQRTQQEDSAVYLCASSLEKGAGALGNEQFFGPGTRLTVL.

This clonotype was counted between two and nine times. The chain uses TRBV14 and TRBJ2-7; D is perhaps TRBD2 (5 bases). Germline V gene sequence: CDR1 SGHDN, CDR2 FVKESK. Trimming stripped 3 bases from V and 3 bases from J, with 15 bases between. CDR3 length: 15 amino acids. CDR3 in amino acids: CASSHWYKGSYEQYF. The CDR3 DNA follows: TGTGCCAGCAGCCATTGGTACAAAGGGAGCTACGAGCAGTACTTC.

The chain combines TRBV7-9 with TRBJ2-4, with D tentatively TRBD1 or TRBD2 (5 bases each). The CDR3 runs to 13 residues. V dropped 1 base and J dropped 8 bases, with 9 bases sitting between them. Germline V CDR1 and CDR2: SEHNR, FQNEAQ (reference sequence). CDR3 sequence: CASSLVLGDIQYF. The DNA of the CDR3 is TGTGCCAGCAGCTTAGTCTTGGGGGACATTCAGTACTTC.

There are a few counts of this clonotype. The V and J genes are TRBV15 and TRBJ2-2; 7 bases agree with TRBD1. Germline CDR1 is LNHNV and CDR2 is YYDKDF (reference sequence). Unmatched junction bases numbered 3, after V lost 8 bases and J lost 3 bases. The CDR3 sequence is 13 residues long. The CDR3 nucleotides are TGTGCCACCCCGGGACAGTACACCGGGGAGCTGTTTTTT. It translates to CATPGQYTGELFF.

This clonotype was counted between two and nine times. The chain employs TRBV7-2 and TRBJ1-2; 10 nucleotides agree with TRBD1. Germline trimming cut 7 bases from V and 8 bases from J; bases unmatched to any gene: 16. CDR3 length: 16 amino acids. The V gene's germline CDR1 is SGHTA and CDR2 FQGNSA. CDR3 in amino acids: CASTQGGGTGARGYTF. CDR3 sequence (DNA): TGTGCCAGCACACAGGGTGGTGGGACAGGGGCGAGGGGCTACACCTTC.

This clonotype has only a few counts. DNA for the CDR3: TGTGCCAGCAGCGCCCTAGCGGGAGGCAATGAGCAGTTCTTC. Its translation is CASSALAGGNEQFF. The V call is TRBV7-9, the J call TRBJ2-1, with TRBD2 identical over 11 bases. The CDR3 sequence is 14 residues long. The V and J ends lost 5 bases and 6 bases, in that order; junction bases with no gene match: 3. Germline CDR1 is SEHNR and CDR2 is FQNEAQ (reference sequence).

The CDR3 nucleotides are TGCAGTGCTAGAGATCTCCTGAGGACAGGCTCCTATGGCTACACCTTC. Translated, it gives CSARDLLRTGSYGYTF. The chain employs TRBV20-1 and TRBJ1-2; TRBD1 matches at 7 bases. V lost 0 bases and J lost 4; bases outside the gene matches: 11. The CDR3 contains 16 residues. Germline-derived CDR1 and CDR2 are DFQATT and SNEGSKA (reference sequence).

The CDR3 DNA reads TGTGCCAGCAGTTTAAGTGCCCCTGCCTACGAGCAGTACTTC. Encoded protein: CASSLSAPAYEQYF. This chain connects TRBV27 to TRBJ2-7; D not certain. Germline CDR1 is MNHEY and CDR2 is SMNVEV (reference sequence). V lost 2 bases and J 2 bases, leaving 10 bases between the germline ends. CDR3 size: 14 residues.

The chain combines TRBV4-3 with TRBJ2-7; 9 positions match TRBD1. The junction had 6 bases not matched to a gene; V was cut back by 1 base and J by 5 bases. Germline lookup yields CDR1 LGHNA and CDR2 YSLEER. The CDR3 spans 15 residues. The CDR3 loop is CASSQGPGQGDEQYF. The CDR3 bases are TGCGCCAGCAGCCAAGGGCCGGGACAGGGCGACGAGCAGTACTTC.

The chain uses TRBV14 and TRBJ2-7, with D unresolved. V was trimmed by 1 base and J by 2 bases, leaving 12 bases between them. Per germline, CDR1 SGHDN and CDR2 FVKESK. The CDR3 runs to 15 residues. This CDR3 reads CASSQVSDGAYEQYF. The DNA for the CDR3 is TGTGCCAGCAGCCAAGTTAGTGACGGAGCCTACGAGCAGTACTTC. The variable domain in full, completed from reference TRBV14 and TRBJ2-7, reads EAGVTQFPSHSVIEKGQTVTLRCDPISGHDNLYWYRRVMGKEIKFLLHFVKESKQDESGMPNNRFLAERTGGTYSTLKVQPAELEDSGVYFCASSQVSDGAYEQYFGPGTRLTVT.

This chain uses TRBV5-5 with TRBJ2-7; 9 bases line up with TRBD2. With 4 bases clipped from V and 5 bases from J, the junction kept 7 bases outside the gene matches. The germline CDR1 and CDR2 sequences are SGHKS and YYEKEE (reference sequence). The CDR3 is made up of 14 amino acids. CDR3 amino acids: CASSPHAGGDEQYF. DNA of the CDR3: TGTGCCAGCAGCCCGCACGCGGGAGGGGACGAGCAGTACTTC.

This clonotype showed up just a few times. V and J are TRBV5-1 and TRBJ2-3; D tentatively reads TRBD1 or TRBD2 (6 bases each). With 0 bases removed from V and 0 bases from J, the gap between germline ends came to 11 bases. Germline assignment: CDR1 SGHRS and CDR2 YFSETQ. CDR3 length equals 16 residues. In DNA form, the CDR3 reads TGCGCCAGCAGCTTGGAGATAGGGGGGAGCACAGATACGCAGTATTTT. Amino acid sequence: CASSLEIGGSTDTQYF. The whole variable domain, remainder taken from reference TRBV5-1 and TRBJ2-3, is KAGVTQTPRYLIKTRGQQVTLSCSPISGHRSVSWYQQTPGQGLQFLFEYFSETQRNKGNFPGRFSGRQFSNSRSEMNVSTLELGDSALYLCASSLEIGGSTDTQYFGPGTRLTVL.

This clonotype was found a few times. CDR3 in amino acids: CSARASGRSNEQFF. The CDR3 nucleotides are TGCAGTGCTAGGGCTAGCGGGAGAAGCAATGAGCAGTTCTTC. The chain employs TRBV20-1 and TRBJ2-1, with TRBD2 matching 10 bases. The V gene's germline CDR1 is DFQATT and CDR2 SNEGSKA (reference sequence). V lost 3 bases, J lost 6 bases, and 5 bases stayed unmatched. The CDR3 runs 14 residues.

This clonotype was detected only a few times. The chain carries TRBV5-4 and TRBJ2-3, with 10 bases identical to TRBD2. From germline, CDR1 is SGHNT and CDR2 YYREEE (reference sequence). V dropped 4 bases and J dropped 2; count of bases not matched to a gene: 4. CDR3 length equals 15 residues. Written as DNA, the CDR3 is TGTGCCAGCAGCGCGGGACTAGCGCCCACAGATACGCAGTATTTT. It is translated as CASSAGLAPTDTQYF.

This clonotype was observed a handful of times. V is TRBV5-5 and J is TRBJ2-3, with D perhaps given as TRBD1 or TRBD2 (6 bases each). V was cut by 4 bases and J by 5 bases, with 11 bases left in between. Germline V gene lookup returns CDR1 SGHKS and CDR2 YYEKEE (reference sequence). The CDR3 consists of 13 residues. CDR3 coding DNA: TGTGCCAGCAGCCTGGAGGGGGTAGATACGCAGTATTTT. This encodes CASSLEGVDTQYF.

In this sample, this clonotype turned up a few times. The chain links TRBV13 to TRBJ2-7; maybe TRBD2 (6 bases). V lost 0 bases and J lost 0, with 18 bases in between. This CDR3 is built from 18 residues. Germline V CDR1 and CDR2: PRHDT, FYEKMQ (reference sequence). The CDR3 DNA follows: TGTGCCAGCAGCTTAGGGTGGGGGTCGGGAGCATACTCCTACGAGCAGTACTTC. This translates into CASSLGWGSGAYSYEQYF.